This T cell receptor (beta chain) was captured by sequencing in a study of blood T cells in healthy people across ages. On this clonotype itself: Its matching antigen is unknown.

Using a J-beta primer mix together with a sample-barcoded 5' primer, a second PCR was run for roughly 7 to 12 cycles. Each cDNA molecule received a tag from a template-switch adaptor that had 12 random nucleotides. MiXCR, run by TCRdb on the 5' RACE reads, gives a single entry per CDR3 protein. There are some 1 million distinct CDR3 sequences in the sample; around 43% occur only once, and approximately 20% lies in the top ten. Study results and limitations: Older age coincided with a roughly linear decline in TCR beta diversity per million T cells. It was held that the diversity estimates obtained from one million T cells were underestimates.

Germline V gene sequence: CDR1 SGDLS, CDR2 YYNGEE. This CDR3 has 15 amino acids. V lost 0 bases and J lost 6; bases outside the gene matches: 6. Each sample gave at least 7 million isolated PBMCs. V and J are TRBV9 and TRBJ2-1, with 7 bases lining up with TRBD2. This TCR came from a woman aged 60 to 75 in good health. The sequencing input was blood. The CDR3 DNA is TGTGCCAGCAGCGTAGGGGGGGAGCGGGGCAATGAGCAGTTCTTC. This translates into CASSVGGERGNEQFF. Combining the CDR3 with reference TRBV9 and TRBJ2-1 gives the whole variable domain DSGVTQTPKHLITATGQRVTLRCSPRSGDLSVYWYQQSLDQGLQFLIQYYNGEERAKGNILERFSAQQFPDLHSELNLSSLELGDSALYFCASSVGGERGNEQFFGPGTRLTVL.